Listed below are T cell receptor beta chains from one sample, sequenced in a study of blood T cell repertoires in COVID-19. This table comes from immunoSEQ multiplex PCR, and its TCRdb copy is limited to in-frame clones, with some not included. This table has 75,000 to 80,000 clones, around nine tenths appearing once. Sample: peripheral blood. The receptor set was obtained from a human donor in a cohort sampled during active COVID-19. Each CDR3 is given with its conserved first and last residue. Each record gives: D gene, V gene, clone size, J gene, CDR3 DNA, CDR3 protein. The D gene is left open where the match is weak. Not all rows give a size; the values are once, few, many and, for expanded clones, a class.

d_call: -
v_call: TRBV7-8
clone_size: -
j_call: TRBJ2-7
cdr3_nt: TGTGCCAGCAGCCCAACAGGGAACGAGCAGTACTTC
cdr3_aa: CASSPTGNEQYF

d_call: TRBD2
v_call: TRBV5-4
clone_size: -
j_call: TRBJ2-1
cdr3_nt: TGTGCCAGCAGCAGGGCCATTAGCGGGGGGGCCCATGAGCAGTTCTTC
cdr3_aa: CASSRAISGGAHEQFF

d_call: -
v_call: TRBV27
clone_size: -
j_call: TRBJ1-6
cdr3_nt: TGTGCCAGCAGTCCAAGGGACTGGGGGATGGCACCCCTCCACTTT
cdr3_aa: CASSPRDWGMAPLHF

d_call: -
v_call: TRBV4-3
clone_size: -
j_call: TRBJ2-1
cdr3_nt: TGCGCCAGCAGCCAAGACGTGACGTCAGGTAATGAGCAGTTCTTC
cdr3_aa: CASSQDVTSGNEQFF

d_call: -
v_call: TRBV3-1/TRBV3-2
clone_size: -
j_call: TRBJ2-2
cdr3_nt: TGTGCCAGCATGGGACTTATTACCGGGGAGCTGTTTTTT
cdr3_aa: CASMGLITGELFF

d_call: TRBD2
v_call: TRBV4-2
clone_size: -
j_call: TRBJ2-3
cdr3_nt: TGTGCCAGCAGCCAGCTAGCGGGGGCGTTCACAGATACGCAGTATTTT
cdr3_aa: CASSQLAGAFTDTQYF

d_call: -
v_call: TRBV5-4
clone_size: -
j_call: TRBJ1-6
cdr3_nt: TGTGCCAGCAGTAGTCAGGGGTTGATTAATTCACCCCTCCACTTT
cdr3_aa: CASSSQGLINSPLHF

d_call: -
v_call: TRBV7-8
clone_size: -
j_call: TRBJ1-4
cdr3_nt: TGTGCCAGCAGCTTAGCGCTGGACAGCGGTGAAAAACTGTTTTTT
cdr3_aa: CASSLALDSGEKLFF

d_call: -
v_call: TRBV19
clone_size: -
j_call: TRBJ2-7
cdr3_nt: TGTGCCAGTAGTATAGGTTACAGCTCCTACGAGCAGTACTTC
cdr3_aa: CASSIGYSSYEQYF

d_call: -
v_call: TRBV11-2
clone_size: -
j_call: TRBJ1-3
cdr3_nt: TGTGCCAGCAGCTTAGTTTCTATGTTTGTCTCCCTATATTTT
cdr3_aa: CASSLVSMFVSLYF

d_call: -
v_call: TRBV11-3
clone_size: -
j_call: TRBJ2-1
cdr3_nt: TGTGCCAGCAGCTTAGACGGACATCCCTACAATGAGCAGTTCTTC
cdr3_aa: CASSLDGHPYNEQFF

d_call: -
v_call: TRBV2
clone_size: -
j_call: TRBJ2-3
cdr3_nt: TGTGCCAGTCTTAACACAGATACGCAGTATTTT
cdr3_aa: CASLNTDTQYF

d_call: TRBD2
v_call: TRBV3-1/TRBV3-2
clone_size: once
j_call: TRBJ2-1
cdr3_nt: TGTGCCAGCAGCCAGGCGGGGGGGATGTATGAGCAGTTCTTC
cdr3_aa: CASSQAGGMYEQFF

d_call: TRBD1
v_call: TRBV2
clone_size: -
j_call: TRBJ2-7
cdr3_nt: TGTGCCAGCACCCAGGGACAGGGGGCCTACGAGCAGTACTTC
cdr3_aa: CASTQGQGAYEQYF

d_call: -
v_call: TRBV29-1
clone_size: -
j_call: TRBJ1-2
cdr3_nt: TGCAGCGTTGAAGATCTCCCCGAGGGCTACACCTTC
cdr3_aa: CSVEDLPEGYTF

d_call: TRBD1
v_call: TRBV10-3
clone_size: -
j_call: TRBJ2-3
cdr3_nt: TGTGCCATCAGTGCAGGGGGACCTCGCACAGATACGCAGTATTTT
cdr3_aa: CAISAGGPRTDTQYF

d_call: TRBD2
v_call: TRBV5-4
clone_size: -
j_call: TRBJ2-3
cdr3_nt: TGTGCCAGCAGCTCCCCCCCGCTAGCGGGGGGAGGTGATACGCAGTATTTT
cdr3_aa: CASSSPPLAGGGDTQYF

d_call: TRBD1
v_call: TRBV6-5
clone_size: -
j_call: TRBJ2-5
cdr3_nt: TGTGCCAGCAGTTCGGCAGGGGGACCGCAGACCCAGTACTTC
cdr3_aa: CASSSAGGPQTQYF

d_call: -
v_call: TRBV7-2
clone_size: many
j_call: TRBJ2-1
cdr3_nt: TGTGCCAGCAGCTTAGACGAGGGAGGCCCTAATGAGCAGTTCTTC
cdr3_aa: CASSLDEGGPNEQFF

d_call: -
v_call: TRBV11-2
clone_size: once
j_call: TRBJ2-5
cdr3_nt: TGTGCCAGCAGCCCGAGTCAGGGAGGACAGACCCAGTACTTC
cdr3_aa: CASSPSQGGQTQYF

d_call: -
v_call: TRBV6-5
clone_size: -
j_call: TRBJ1-5
cdr3_nt: TGTGCCAGCAGTTACGGGGGGGGACACAATCAGCCCCAGCATTTT
cdr3_aa: CASSYGGGHNQPQHF

d_call: -
v_call: TRBV25-1
clone_size: -
j_call: TRBJ1-5
cdr3_nt: TGTGCCAGCCCCCTCCGGCGGCACGGGTTACGGAGCAATCAGCCCCAGCATTTT
cdr3_aa: CASPLRRHGLRSNQPQHF

d_call: -
v_call: TRBV7-2
clone_size: -
j_call: TRBJ2-7
cdr3_nt: TGTGCCAGCAGCACCACTCCCAAAGACGAGCAGTACTTC
cdr3_aa: CASSTTPKDEQYF